The 24 T cell receptor beta chains below come from one sample, sequenced in a study of T cells after yellow fever vaccination. TCRdb redid the calling of the 5' RACE reads with MiXCR, one entry per CDR3 protein. The sample has 150,000 to 200,000 distinct CDR3 sequences, approximately 6.2% seen once; the top ten hold just under 3%. This sample comprised CD4+ T cells sorted from PBMCs, obtained on the day of the first yellow fever vaccination. These receptors all stem from a man aged 18 to 29 who received the YFV17D yellow fever vaccine.

This clonotype was seen at least ten times. The genes are TRBV12-3 or TRBV12-4 and TRBJ2-3; 9 nucleotides line up with TRBD2. CDR3 size: 14 residues. Losses at the gene ends were 3 bases for V and 4 bases for J; bases not matched to a gene: 2. The CDR3, as DNA: TGTGCCAGCAGTTTGCGCGGGGGGGCAGATACGCAGTATTTT. This gives the protein CASSLRGGADTQYF.

The rearrangement uses TRBV4-1 and TRBJ1-5; D is undetermined. Germline loops: CDR1 MGHRA, CDR2 YSYEKL. V was pared by 0 bases and J by 7 bases, with 7 bases between. This CDR3 region has 13 residues. This CDR3 is CASSQDLEQPQHF. The CDR3 DNA follows: TGCGCCAGCAGCCAAGATTTAGAACAGCCCCAGCATTTT.

This clonotype was counted between two and nine times. The V and J genes are TRBV5-1 and TRBJ1-4, with a weak D call TRBD1 (6 bases). The length of the CDR3 is 16 residues. V was pared by 4 bases and J by 5 bases, with 18 bases between. Germline CDR1 and CDR2: SGHRS and YFSETQ. CDR3 DNA sequence: TGCGCCAGCAGCCTGTCCGGGGGGGCTGGGAATGAAAAACTGTTTTTT. Its protein is CASSLSGGAGNEKLFF.

This clonotype was detected only a few times. The chain has TRBV7-9 and TRBJ2-3; D remains ambiguous. CDR1 and CDR2 from the germline V gene are SEHNR and FQNEAQ (reference sequence). This CDR3 comprises 16 residues. V lost 3 bases to trimming and J lost 4 bases, with 17 bases between them. CDR3 region: CASSFTAGGTADTQYF. The CDR3 DNA reads TGTGCCAGCAGCTTCACGGCAGGCGGAACCGCAGATACGCAGTATTTT.

This clonotype was counted at least ten times. The chain uses TRBV20-1 and TRBJ2-7; D uncertain. V was shortened by 1 base and J by 0 bases, with 10 bases between the two germline ends. Germline CDR1 is DFQATT and CDR2 is SNEGSKA (reference sequence). This CDR3 has 14 amino acids. The CDR3 loop reads CSARGIRSSYEQYF. The CDR3 coding sequence is TGCAGTGCTAGAGGCATAAGGAGCTCCTACGAGCAGTACTTC.

This clonotype was picked up many times. The chain is built from TRBV5-6 and TRBJ2-5; D ambiguous. Germline assignment: CDR1 SGHDT and CDR2 YYEEEE. V lost 2 bases to trimming and J lost 1 base, with 9 bases between them. The CDR3 contains 14 residues. The CDR3 here is CASSFGILQETQYF. The CDR3 DNA sequence: TGTGCCAGCAGCTTTGGAATCCTCCAAGAGACCCAGTACTTC.

Written as DNA, the CDR3 is TGTGCCAGCTCACCCTCCAGAAAGAACACTGAAGCTTTCTTT. This codes for CASSPSRKNTEAFF. The chain employs TRBV18 and TRBJ1-1; unclear D gene. The V end was cut by 3 bases, the J end by 1 base, with 9 bases between. Germline V gene lookup returns CDR1 KGHSH and CDR2 LQKENI. The CDR3 sequence is 14 residues long.

The chain is built from TRBV27 and TRBJ1-4; 7 positions match TRBD1. Looked up from germline, CDR1 is MNHEY and CDR2 is SMNVEV (reference sequence). The CDR3 is 19 residues long. The trim removed 0 bases at V and 8 bases at J, leaving 18 bases unmatched. The CDR3 loop is CASSLSLGTVKPADEKLFF. The CDR3 bases are TGTGCCAGCAGTTTATCCCTCGGGACAGTAAAACCTGCAGACGAAAAACTGTTTTTT.

This clonotype was picked up many times. CDR3 sequence: CASRDGPHNEQFF. The CDR3, as DNA: TGCGCCAGCAGGGACGGACCACACAATGAGCAGTTCTTC. The chain is built from TRBV5-1 and TRBJ2-1; D not resolved. The V and J ends lost 5 bases and 5 bases respectively, with 11 bases between them. This CDR3 contains 13 residues. Germline V gene sequence: CDR1 SGHRS, CDR2 YFSETQ.

The table lists this clonotype with a few counts. The chain is built from TRBV24-1 and TRBJ2-3, with 8 bases lining up with TRBD1. In germline, CDR1 is KGHDR, CDR2 SFDVKD. Germline trimming cut 1 base from V and 5 bases from J; bases unmatched to any gene: 4. The CDR3 has 15 amino acids. CDR3 bases: TGTGCCACCAGTGATTTTGACAGGGGACGAGATACGCAGTATTTT. This encodes CATSDFDRGRDTQYF.

This CDR3 reads CASGTGGLYEQYV. In DNA, the CDR3 is TGTGCCAGCGGTACGGGGGGGCTTTACGAGCAGTACGTC. The chain has TRBV28 and TRBJ2-7, with TRBD2 matching 8 bases. There are 13 residues in the CDR3. J was trimmed by 4 bases and V by 8 bases; bases with no gene match: 7. Per the germline V gene, CDR1 is MDHEN and CDR2 is SYDVKM.

The table lists this clonotype with many counts. The junction and the germline gene differ at one end; a read error may be behind it. The rearrangement uses TRBV12-3 or TRBV12-4 and TRBJ1-3; D is possibly TRBD1 (5 bases). The CDR3 length is 13 residues. As DNA, the CDR3 is TGCGCCAGCAGCTTGGGGGCTGGAAACACCATATATTTT. The encoded protein is CASSLGAGNTIYF.

The table lists this clonotype with many counts. V gene TRBV7-2 combines with J gene TRBJ1-4; D remains unclear. Trimming removed 1 base from V and 8 bases from J, with 14 bases in between. CDR1 is SGHTA, CDR2 FQGNSA, per germline. This CDR3 contains 15 residues. CDR3 in DNA: TGTGCCAGCAGCTTAGAAGGTCTGTCGTGGGAAAAACTGTTTTTT. It translates to CASSLEGLSWEKLFF. The whole variable domain, filled in from reference TRBV7-2 and TRBJ1-4, reads GAGVSQSPSNKVTEKGKDVELRCDPISGHTALYWYRQSLGQGLEFLIYFQGNSAPDKSGLPSDRFSAERTGGSVSTLTIQRTQQEDSAVYLCASSLEGLSWEKLFFGSGTQLSVL.

This clonotype was recorded at least ten times. This rearrangement joins TRBV7-2 to TRBJ2-5; tentative D call: TRBD2 (5 bases). The germline V gene has CDR1 SGHTA and CDR2 FQGNSA. V lost 2 bases, J lost 5 bases, and 9 bases lay in between. The CDR3 is 13 residues long. CDR3: CASSLMRRETQYF. CDR3 nucleotides: TGTGCCAGCAGCTTAATGAGGAGGGAGACCCAGTACTTC.

This clonotype has ten or more counts. The CDR3 DNA reads TGTGCCAGCAGTTTATCGAGACAGGGGTACGCCGGGGAGCTGTTTTTT. Protein: CASSLSRQGYAGELFF. The V gene is TRBV27, the J gene TRBJ2-2, with 8 bases aligning to TRBD1. The CDR3 totals 16 residues. From germline, CDR1 is MNHEY and CDR2 SMNVEV (reference sequence). The V and J ends lost 0 bases and 6 bases, in that order; junction bases with no gene match: 6.

CDR3 coding DNA: TGCAGTGCCAAGCGATTACAGGGGGTCTATGGCTACACCTTC. It is translated as CSAKRLQGVYGYTF. V usage is TRBV20-1 and J usage is TRBJ1-2, with TRBD1 matching 8 bases. The CDR3 loop spans 14 amino acids. Germline lookup yields CDR1 DFQATT and CDR2 SNEGSKA (reference sequence). Trimming at V came to 6 bases and at J to 4 bases, leaving 10 bases not matched to a gene.

This clonotype was detected only a few times. The V call is TRBV6-5, the J call TRBJ2-3; D may be TRBD2 (5 bases). CDR1 MNHEY and CDR2 SVGAGI come from the germline V gene. The CDR3 covers 14 residues. V was shortened by 2 bases and J by 6 bases, with 12 bases between the two germline ends. CDR3 nucleotides: TGTGCCAGCAGTTACGGCCTAGCCGCGGATACGCAGTATTTT. It translates to CASSYGLAADTQYF.

In this sample, this clonotype turned up many times. The chain is built from TRBV5-1 and TRBJ2-7, with D unclear. The V end lost 2 bases, the J end lost 7 bases, and 16 bases lay between the germline ends. The CDR3 sequence is 14 residues long. Germline-derived CDR1 and CDR2 are SGHRS and YFSETQ. CDR3 residues: CASSLWSLRSEQYF. The CDR3 DNA sequence: TGCGCCAGCAGCTTATGGTCCCTCCGGTCTGAGCAGTACTTC.

This clonotype was observed many times. CDR3 DNA: TGTGCCAGCAGCTTACAGCCAAGCTCCTACAATGAGCAGTTCTTC. Amino acid sequence: CASSLQPSSYNEQFF. The rearrangement uses TRBV7-6 and TRBJ2-1; D is unresolved. This CDR3 has 15 amino acids. The ends were cut back, 2 bases at V and 0 bases at J, with 8 bases in the middle. Germline lookup yields CDR1 SGHVS and CDR2 FNYEAQ. The variable domain in full, with the rest retrieved from reference TRBV7-6 and TRBJ2-1, is GAGVSQSPRYKVTKRGQDVALRCDPISGHVSLYWYRQALGQGPEFLTYFNYEAQQDKSGLPNDRFSAERPEGSISTLTIQRTEQRDSAMYRCASSLQPSSYNEQFFGPGTRLTVL.

The sample holds a few counts of this clonotype. V usage is TRBV5-4 and J usage is TRBJ2-5; D is possibly TRBD1 or TRBD2 (6 bases each). V was trimmed by 8 bases and J by 1 base, leaving 27 bases between them. The CDR3 contains 18 residues. CDR1 and CDR2 (germline): SGHNT, YYREEE (reference sequence). The CDR3 region has the DNA TGTGCCAGTAAACCCCGGGGGCAGGGGCCCCTCTCCCAAGAGACCCAGTACTTC. This sequence encodes CASKPRGQGPLSQETQYF.

This clonotype was seen at least ten times. The CDR3 protein is CASSTRDRVYGYTF. The CDR3 region has the DNA TGCGCCAGCAGCACGAGGGACAGGGTCTATGGCTACACCTTC. This chain connects TRBV5-1 to TRBJ1-2; 9 bases fit TRBD1. V was clipped by 4 bases and J by 4 bases; unmatched bases: 5. Germline CDR1 SGHRS, CDR2 YFSETQ. There are 14 residues in the CDR3.

The chain couples TRBV18 to TRBJ1-5; D is unclear. Germline V gene sequence: CDR1 KGHSH, CDR2 LQKENI. Between the trimmed V and J ends, which lost 2 bases and 2 bases, there was a span of 16 bases. The CDR3 extends over 17 amino acids. The CDR3 region is CASSPIESAGGNQPQHF. For the CDR3, the DNA is TGTGCCAGCTCACCAATTGAGAGTGCCGGTGGCAATCAGCCCCAGCATTTT.

V and J are TRBV5-4 and TRBJ1-2; no clear D. Trimming left V 3 bases short and J 4 bases short, with 7 bases between. This CDR3 contains 12 residues. The germline CDR1 and CDR2 sequences are SGHNT and YYREEE (reference sequence). The CDR3 sequence is CASSSDTYGYTF. The CDR3 bases are TGTGCCAGCAGCTCCGACACCTATGGCTACACCTTC.

The gene calls are TRBV18 and TRBJ2-2; maybe TRBD1 (6 bases). Germline CDR1 KGHSH, CDR2 LQKENI. Trimming took off 5 bases at V and 0 bases at J, with 13 bases between the two ends. The CDR3 length is 16 residues. CDR3 in DNA: TGTGCCAGCTCATTCAATCAGGGGCCGAACACCGGGGAGCTGTTTTTT. The encoded protein is CASSFNQGPNTGELFF.